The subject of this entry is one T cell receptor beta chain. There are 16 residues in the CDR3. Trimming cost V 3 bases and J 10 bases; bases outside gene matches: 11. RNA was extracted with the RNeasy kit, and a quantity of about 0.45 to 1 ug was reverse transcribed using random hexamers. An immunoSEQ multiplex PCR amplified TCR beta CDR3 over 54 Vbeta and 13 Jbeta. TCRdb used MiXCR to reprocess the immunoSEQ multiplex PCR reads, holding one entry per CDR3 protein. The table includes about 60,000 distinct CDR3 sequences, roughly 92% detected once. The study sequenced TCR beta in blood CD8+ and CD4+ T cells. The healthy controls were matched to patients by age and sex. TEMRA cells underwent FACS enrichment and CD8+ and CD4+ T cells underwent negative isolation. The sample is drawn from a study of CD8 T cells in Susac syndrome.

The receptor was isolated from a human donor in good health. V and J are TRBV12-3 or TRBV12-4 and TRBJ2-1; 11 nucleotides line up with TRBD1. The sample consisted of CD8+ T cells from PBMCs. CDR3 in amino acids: CASSLVKDRGRGEQFF. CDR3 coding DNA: TGTGCCAGCAGTTTGGTAAAGGACAGGGGGCGCGGAGAGCAGTTCTTC.